The source of this TCR beta chain is a study of cytomegalovirus exposure and HLA in healthy donors. The V and J ends lost 0 bases and 1 base respectively, with 4 bases between them. Per germline, CDR1 SGHNT and CDR2 YYREEE (reference sequence). This CDR3 is built from 14 residues. PCR was performed using 60 Vbeta and 13 Jbeta primers. Using immunoSEQ multiplex PCR, the repertoire was profiled, and TCRdb retains in-frame clones only, with some absent. The sample holds 100,000 to 150,000 clones; 74% are singletons and the top ten take 4%. The source of this sequence is a man between 40 and 49 years old in good health and CMV-seropositive. Input material: PBMCs. The chain combines TRBV5-4 with TRBJ2-2, with D uncertain. The CDR3 reads CASSLGQNTGELFF. The CDR3 DNA is TGTGCCAGCAGCTTGGGACAGAACACCGGGGAGCTGTTTTTT.